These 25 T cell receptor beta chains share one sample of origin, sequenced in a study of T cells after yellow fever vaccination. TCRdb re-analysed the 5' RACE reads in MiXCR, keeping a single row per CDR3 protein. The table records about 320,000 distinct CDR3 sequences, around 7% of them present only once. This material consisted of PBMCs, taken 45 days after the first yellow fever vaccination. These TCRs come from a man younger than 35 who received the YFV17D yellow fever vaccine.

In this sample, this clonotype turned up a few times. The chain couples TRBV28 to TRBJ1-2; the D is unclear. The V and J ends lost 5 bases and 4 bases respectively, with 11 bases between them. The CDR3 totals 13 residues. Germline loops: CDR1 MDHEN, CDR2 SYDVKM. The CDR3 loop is CASSLTILYGYTF. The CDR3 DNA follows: TGTGCCAGCAGTCTGACCATCCTCTATGGCTACACCTTC.

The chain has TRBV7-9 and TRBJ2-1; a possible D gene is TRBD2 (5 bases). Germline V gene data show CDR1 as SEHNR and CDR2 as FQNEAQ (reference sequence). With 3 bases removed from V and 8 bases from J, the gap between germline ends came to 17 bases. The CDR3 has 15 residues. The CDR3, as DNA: TGTGCCAGCAGCTTGGGATTACGAGGTAGCGATGAGCAGTTCTTC. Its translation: CASSLGLRGSDEQFF. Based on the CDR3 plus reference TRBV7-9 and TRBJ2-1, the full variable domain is DTGVSQNPRHKITKRGQNVTFRCDPISEHNRLYWYRQTLGQGPEFLTYFQNEAQLEKSRLLSDRFSAERPKGSFSTLEIQRTEQGDSAMYLCASSLGLRGSDEQFFGPGTRLTVL.

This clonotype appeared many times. The chain's CDR3 is CASSLEGAQPQHF. CDR3 nucleotide sequence: TGCGCCAGCAGCTTGGAGGGGGCCCAGCCCCAGCATTTT. The J gene is TRBJ1-5, the V gene TRBV5-1; 7 bases align to TRBD1. J gave up 7 bases and V 0 bases, and 1 base lay outside the gene matches. Germline assignment: CDR1 SGHRS and CDR2 YFSETQ. This CDR3 is built from 13 residues.

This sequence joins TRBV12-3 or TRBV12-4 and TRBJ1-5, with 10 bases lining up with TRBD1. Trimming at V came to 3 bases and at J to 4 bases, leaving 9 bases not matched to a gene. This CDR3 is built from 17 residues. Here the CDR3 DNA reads TGTGCCAGCAGTTTCCCGACAGGGGGCTCGCGGAATCAGCCCCAGCATTTT. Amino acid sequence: CASSFPTGGSRNQPQHF.

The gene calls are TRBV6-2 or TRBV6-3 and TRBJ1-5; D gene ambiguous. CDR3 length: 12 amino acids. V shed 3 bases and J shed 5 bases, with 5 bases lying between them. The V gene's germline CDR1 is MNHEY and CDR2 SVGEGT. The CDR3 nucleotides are TGTGCCAGCAGTTATTCCCATCAGCCCCAGCATTTT. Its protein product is CASSYSHQPQHF.

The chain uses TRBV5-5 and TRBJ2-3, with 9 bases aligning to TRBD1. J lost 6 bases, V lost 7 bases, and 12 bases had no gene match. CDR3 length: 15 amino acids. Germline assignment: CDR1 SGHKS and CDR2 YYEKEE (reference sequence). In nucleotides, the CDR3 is TGTGCCAGCCGCGAGCAGACAGGGGGGACTGATACGCAGTATTTT. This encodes CASREQTGGTDTQYF.

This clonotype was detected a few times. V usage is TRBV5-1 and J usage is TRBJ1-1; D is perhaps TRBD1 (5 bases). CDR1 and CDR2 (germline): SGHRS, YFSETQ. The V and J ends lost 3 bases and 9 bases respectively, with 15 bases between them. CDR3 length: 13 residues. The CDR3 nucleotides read TGCGCCAGCAGCTCAACAAGGACAAGAAAAGCTTTCTTT. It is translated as CASSSTRTRKAFF.

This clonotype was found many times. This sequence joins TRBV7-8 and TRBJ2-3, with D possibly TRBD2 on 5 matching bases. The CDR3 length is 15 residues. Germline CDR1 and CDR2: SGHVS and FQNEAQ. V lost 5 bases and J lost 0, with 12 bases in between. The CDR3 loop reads CASSVGSVSTDTQYF. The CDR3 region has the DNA TGTGCCAGCAGCGTAGGGAGCGTTAGCACAGATACGCAGTATTTT.

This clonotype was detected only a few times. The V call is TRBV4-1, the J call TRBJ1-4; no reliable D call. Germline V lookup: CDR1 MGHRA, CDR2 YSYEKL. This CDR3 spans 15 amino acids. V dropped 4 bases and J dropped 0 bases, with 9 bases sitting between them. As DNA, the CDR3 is TGCGCCAGCAGCCCGCATCCGGCAACTAATGAAAAACTGTTTTTT. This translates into CASSPHPATNEKLFF.

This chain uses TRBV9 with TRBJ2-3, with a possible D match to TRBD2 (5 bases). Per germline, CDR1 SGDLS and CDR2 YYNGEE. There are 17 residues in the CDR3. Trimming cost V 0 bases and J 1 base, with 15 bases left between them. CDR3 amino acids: CASSVGSRERGTDTQYF. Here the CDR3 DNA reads TGTGCCAGCAGCGTAGGAAGTAGAGAGAGGGGCACAGATACGCAGTATTTT.

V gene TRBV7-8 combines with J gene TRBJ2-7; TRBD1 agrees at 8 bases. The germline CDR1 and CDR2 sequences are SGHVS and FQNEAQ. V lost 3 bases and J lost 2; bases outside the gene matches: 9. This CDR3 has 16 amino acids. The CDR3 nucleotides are TGTGCCAGCAGCTTCCGGGACAGGAGACTAACCTACGAGCAGTACTTC. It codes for CASSFRDRRLTYEQYF.

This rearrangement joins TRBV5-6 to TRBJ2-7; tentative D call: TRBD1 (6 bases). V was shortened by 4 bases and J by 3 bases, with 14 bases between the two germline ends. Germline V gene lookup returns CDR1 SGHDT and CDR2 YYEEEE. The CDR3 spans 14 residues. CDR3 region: CASSRPDSVYEQYF. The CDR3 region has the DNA TGTGCCAGCAGCCGACCGGACAGCGTCTACGAGCAGTACTTC.

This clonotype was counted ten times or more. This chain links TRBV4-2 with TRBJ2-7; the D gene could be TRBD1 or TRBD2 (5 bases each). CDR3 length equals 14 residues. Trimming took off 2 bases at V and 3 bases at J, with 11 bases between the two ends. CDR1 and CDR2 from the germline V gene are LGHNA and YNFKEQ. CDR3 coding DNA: TGTGCCAGCAGCCAACGGGACGGGGACTACGAGCAGTACGTC. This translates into CASSQRDGDYEQYV.

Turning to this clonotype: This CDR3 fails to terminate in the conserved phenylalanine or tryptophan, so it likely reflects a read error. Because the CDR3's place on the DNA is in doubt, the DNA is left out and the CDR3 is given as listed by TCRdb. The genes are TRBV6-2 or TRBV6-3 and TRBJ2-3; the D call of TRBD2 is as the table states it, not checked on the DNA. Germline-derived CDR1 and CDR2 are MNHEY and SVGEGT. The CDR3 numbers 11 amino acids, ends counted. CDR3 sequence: CASSYPGTTSV.

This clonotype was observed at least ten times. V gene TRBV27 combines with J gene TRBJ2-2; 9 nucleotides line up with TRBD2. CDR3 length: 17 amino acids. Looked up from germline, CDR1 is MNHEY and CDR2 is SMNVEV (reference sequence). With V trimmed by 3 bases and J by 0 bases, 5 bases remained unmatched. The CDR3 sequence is CASSFRASGANTGELFF. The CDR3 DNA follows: TGTGCCAGCAGTTTCCGGGCTAGCGGGGCGAACACCGGGGAGCTGTTTTTT.

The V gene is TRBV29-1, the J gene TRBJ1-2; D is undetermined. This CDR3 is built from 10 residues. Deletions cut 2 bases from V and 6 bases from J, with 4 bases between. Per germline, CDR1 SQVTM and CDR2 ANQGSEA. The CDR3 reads CSVEQDGYTF. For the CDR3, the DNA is TGCAGCGTTGAACAGGATGGCTACACCTTC.

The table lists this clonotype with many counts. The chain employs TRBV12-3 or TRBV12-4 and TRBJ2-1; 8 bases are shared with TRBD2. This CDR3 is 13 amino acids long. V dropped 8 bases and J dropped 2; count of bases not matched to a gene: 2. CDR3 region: CASRGGPYNEQFF. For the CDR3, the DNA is TGTGCCAGCCGGGGGGGCCCCTACAATGAGCAGTTCTTC.

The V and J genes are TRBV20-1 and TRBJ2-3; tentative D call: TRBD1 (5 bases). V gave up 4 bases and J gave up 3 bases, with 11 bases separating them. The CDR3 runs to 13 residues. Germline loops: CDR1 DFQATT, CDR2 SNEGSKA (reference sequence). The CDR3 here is CSAIKPGTDTQYF. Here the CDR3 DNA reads TGCAGTGCTATTAAGCCAGGGACAGATACGCAGTATTTT.

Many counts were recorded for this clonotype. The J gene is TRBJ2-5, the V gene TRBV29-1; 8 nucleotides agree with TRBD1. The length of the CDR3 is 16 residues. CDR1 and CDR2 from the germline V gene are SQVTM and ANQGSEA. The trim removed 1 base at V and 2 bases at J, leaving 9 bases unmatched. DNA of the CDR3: TGCAGCGTTGAAGGACAGGGGTCAGGGTGGCAAGAGACCCAGTACTTC. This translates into CSVEGQGSGWQETQYF.

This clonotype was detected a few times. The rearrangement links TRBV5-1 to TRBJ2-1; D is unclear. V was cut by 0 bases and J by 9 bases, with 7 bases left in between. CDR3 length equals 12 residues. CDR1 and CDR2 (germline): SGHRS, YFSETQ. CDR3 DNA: TGCGCCAGCAGCTTGGTCCCCCCTGAGCAGTTCTTC. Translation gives CASSLVPPEQFF.

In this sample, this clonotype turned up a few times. The CDR3 region is CASSLGQNNSPLHF. In DNA form, the CDR3 reads TGTGCCAGCAGCCTGGGACAGAATAATTCACCCCTCCACTTT. The gene calls are TRBV7-9 and TRBJ1-6; TRBD1 aligns across 7 bases. Germline CDR1 reads SEHNR; CDR2 reads FQNEAQ (reference sequence). The CDR3 has 14 residues. J was trimmed by 5 bases and V by 5 bases; bases with no gene match: 3.

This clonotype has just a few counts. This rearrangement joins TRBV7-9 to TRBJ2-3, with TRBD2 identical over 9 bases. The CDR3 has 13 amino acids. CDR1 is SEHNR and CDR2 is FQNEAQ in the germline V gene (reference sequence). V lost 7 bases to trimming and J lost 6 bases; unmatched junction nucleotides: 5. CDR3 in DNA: TGTGCCAGCACCCCCAGCGGGGGGGATACGCAGTATTTT. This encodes CASTPSGGDTQYF.

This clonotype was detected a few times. The DNA of the CDR3 is TGTGCCAGCAGTTTCGACGGAGATAGAGGACCCCAGCATTTT. Translated: CASSFDGDRGPQHF. J is TRBJ1-5 and V is TRBV7-2; the D is unclear. Deletions cut 6 bases from V and 10 bases from J, with 19 bases between. In germline, CDR1 is SGHTA, CDR2 FQGNSA. CDR3 length equals 14 residues.

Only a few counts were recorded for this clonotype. CDR3 protein: CASTPGASGGQETQYF. DNA for the CDR3: TGTGCCAGCACTCCTGGGGCTAGCGGGGGCCAAGAGACCCAGTACTTC. V and J are TRBV28 and TRBJ2-5, with 10 bases identical to TRBD2. Trimming took 7 bases from V and 1 from J; bases not matched to a gene: 9. Germline CDR1 MDHEN, CDR2 SYDVKM. The CDR3 contains 16 residues.

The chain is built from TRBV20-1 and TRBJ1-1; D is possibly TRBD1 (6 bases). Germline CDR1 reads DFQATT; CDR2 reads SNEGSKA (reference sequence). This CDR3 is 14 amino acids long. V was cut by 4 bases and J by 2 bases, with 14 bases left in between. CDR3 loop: CSATDTGLNTEAFF. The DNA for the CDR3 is TGCAGTGCTACGGATACAGGGTTAAACACTGAAGCTTTCTTT.